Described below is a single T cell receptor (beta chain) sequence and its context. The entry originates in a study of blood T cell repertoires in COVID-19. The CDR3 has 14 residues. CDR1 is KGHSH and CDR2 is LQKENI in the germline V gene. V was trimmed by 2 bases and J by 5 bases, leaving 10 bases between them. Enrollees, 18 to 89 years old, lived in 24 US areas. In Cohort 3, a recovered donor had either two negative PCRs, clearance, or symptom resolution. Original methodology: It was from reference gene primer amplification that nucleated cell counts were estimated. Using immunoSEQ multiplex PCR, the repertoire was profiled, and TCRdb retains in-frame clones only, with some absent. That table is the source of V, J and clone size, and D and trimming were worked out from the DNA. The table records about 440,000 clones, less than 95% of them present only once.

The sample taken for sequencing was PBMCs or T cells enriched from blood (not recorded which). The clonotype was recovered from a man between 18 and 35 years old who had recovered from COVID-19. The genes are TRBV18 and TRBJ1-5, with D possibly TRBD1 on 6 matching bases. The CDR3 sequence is CASSPGQWDQPQHF. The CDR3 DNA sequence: TGTGCCAGCTCACCAGGACAGTGGGATCAGCCCCAGCATTTT.